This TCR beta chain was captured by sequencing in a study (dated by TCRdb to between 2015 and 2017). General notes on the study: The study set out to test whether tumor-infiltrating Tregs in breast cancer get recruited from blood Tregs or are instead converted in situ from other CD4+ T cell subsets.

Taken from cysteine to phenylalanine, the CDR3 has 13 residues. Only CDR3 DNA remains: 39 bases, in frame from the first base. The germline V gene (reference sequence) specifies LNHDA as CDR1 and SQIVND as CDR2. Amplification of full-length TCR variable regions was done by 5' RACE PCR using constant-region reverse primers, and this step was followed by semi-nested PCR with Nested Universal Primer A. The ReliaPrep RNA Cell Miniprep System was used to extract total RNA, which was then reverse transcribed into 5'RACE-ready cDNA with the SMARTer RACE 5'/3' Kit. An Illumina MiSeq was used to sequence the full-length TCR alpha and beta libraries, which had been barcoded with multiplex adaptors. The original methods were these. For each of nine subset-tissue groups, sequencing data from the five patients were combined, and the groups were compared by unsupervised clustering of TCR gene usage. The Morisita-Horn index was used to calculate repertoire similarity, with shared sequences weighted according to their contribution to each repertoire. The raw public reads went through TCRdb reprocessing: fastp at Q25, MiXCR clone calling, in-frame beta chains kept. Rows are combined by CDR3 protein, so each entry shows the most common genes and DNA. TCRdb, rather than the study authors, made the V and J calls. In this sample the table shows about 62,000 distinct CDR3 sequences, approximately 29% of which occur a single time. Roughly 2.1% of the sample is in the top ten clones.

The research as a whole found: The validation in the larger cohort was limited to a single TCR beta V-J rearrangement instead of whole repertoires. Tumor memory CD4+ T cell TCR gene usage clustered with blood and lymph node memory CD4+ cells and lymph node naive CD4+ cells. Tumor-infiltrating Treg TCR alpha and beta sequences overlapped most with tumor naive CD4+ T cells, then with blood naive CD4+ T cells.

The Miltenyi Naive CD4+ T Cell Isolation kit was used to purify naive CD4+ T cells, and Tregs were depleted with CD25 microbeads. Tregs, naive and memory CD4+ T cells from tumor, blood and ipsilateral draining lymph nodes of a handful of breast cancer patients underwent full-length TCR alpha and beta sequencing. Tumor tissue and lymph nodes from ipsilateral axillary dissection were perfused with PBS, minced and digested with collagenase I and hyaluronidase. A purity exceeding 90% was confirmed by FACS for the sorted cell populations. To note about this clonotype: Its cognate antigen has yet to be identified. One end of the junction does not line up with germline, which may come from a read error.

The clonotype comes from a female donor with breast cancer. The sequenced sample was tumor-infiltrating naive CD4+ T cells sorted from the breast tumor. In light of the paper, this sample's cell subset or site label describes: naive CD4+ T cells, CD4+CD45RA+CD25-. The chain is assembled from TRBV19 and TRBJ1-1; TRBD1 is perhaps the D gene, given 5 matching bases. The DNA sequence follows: TGTGCCGGTAGTTGGCAAGGGGCCCAAGAAGCTTTCTTT. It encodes CAGSWQGAQEAFF.